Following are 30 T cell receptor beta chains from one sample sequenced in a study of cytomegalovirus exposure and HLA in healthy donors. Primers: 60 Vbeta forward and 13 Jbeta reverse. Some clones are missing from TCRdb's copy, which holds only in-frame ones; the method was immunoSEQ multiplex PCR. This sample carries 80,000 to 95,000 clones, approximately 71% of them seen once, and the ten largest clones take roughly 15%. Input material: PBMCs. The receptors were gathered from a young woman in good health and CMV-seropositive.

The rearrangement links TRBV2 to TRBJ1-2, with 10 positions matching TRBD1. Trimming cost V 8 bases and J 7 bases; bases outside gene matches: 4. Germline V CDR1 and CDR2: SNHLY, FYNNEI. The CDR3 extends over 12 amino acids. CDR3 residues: CASGQGEFGYTF. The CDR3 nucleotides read TGTGCCAGCGGACAGGGGGAGTTTGGCTACACCTTC.

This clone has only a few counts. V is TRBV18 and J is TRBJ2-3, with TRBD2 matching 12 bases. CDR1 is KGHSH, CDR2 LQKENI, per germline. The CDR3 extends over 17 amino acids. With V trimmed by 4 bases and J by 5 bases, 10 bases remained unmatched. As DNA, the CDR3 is TGTGCCAGCTCACTTCCGACTAGCGGGGGCTTTTTAGATACGCAGTATTTT. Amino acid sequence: CASSLPTSGGFLDTQYF.

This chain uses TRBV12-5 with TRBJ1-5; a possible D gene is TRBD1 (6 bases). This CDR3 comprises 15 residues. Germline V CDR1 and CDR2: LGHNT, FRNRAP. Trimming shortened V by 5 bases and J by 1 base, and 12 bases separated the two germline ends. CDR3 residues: CASGQGSRSNQPQHF. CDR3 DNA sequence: TGTGCTAGTGGTCAGGGGAGTCGGAGCAATCAGCCCCAGCATTTT.

CDR3 nucleotides: TGTGCCAGCTCTCTACAGGGACCCACAGGCGGCTCCTACAATGAGCAGTTCTTC. Its translation: CASSLQGPTGGSYNEQFF. The chain links TRBV18 to TRBJ2-1; TRBD1 might be the D (6 bases). V shed 6 bases and J shed 0 bases, with 21 bases lying between them. This CDR3 region has 18 residues. Germline V gene sequence: CDR1 KGHSH, CDR2 LQKENI. The full variable domain, completed using reference TRBV18 and TRBJ2-1, is NAGVMQNPRHLVRRRGQEARLRCSPMKGHSHVYWYRQLPEEGLKFMVYLQKENIIDESGMPKERFSAEFPKEGPSILRIQQVVRGDSAAYFCASSLQGPTGGSYNEQFFGPGTRLTVL.

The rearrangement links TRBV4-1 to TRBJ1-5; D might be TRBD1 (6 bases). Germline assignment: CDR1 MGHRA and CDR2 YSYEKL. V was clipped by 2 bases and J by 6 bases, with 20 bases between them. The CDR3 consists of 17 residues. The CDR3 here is CASSQSYGGPLGQPQHF. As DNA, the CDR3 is TGCGCCAGCAGCCAAAGCTACGGGGGGCCTTTAGGTCAGCCCCAGCATTTT.

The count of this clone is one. The CDR3 DNA follows: TGCAGCGGCGACAGGGGGAACATTCAGTACTTC. This sequence encodes CSGDRGNIQYF. The chain uses TRBV29-1 and TRBJ2-4; TRBD1 aligns across 9 bases. V shed 7 bases and J 7 bases; nucleotides not matched to a gene: 2. This CDR3 spans 11 amino acids. Germline V gene sequence: CDR1 SQVTM, CDR2 ANQGSEA.

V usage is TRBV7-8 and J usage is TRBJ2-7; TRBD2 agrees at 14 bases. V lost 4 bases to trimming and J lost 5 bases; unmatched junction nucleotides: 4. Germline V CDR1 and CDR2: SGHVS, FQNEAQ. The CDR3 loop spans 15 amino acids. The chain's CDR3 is CASSSQGLAGDEQYF. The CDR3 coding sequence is TGTGCCAGCAGCTCCCAGGGACTAGCGGGGGACGAGCAGTACTTC.

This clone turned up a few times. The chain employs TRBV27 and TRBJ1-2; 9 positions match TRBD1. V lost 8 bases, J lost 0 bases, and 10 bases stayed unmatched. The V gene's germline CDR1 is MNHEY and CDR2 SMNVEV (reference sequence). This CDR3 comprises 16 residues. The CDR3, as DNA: TGTGCCAGCGCTGGGACAGGGACCTTTCCTAACTATGGCTACACCTTC. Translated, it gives CASAGTGTFPNYGYTF.

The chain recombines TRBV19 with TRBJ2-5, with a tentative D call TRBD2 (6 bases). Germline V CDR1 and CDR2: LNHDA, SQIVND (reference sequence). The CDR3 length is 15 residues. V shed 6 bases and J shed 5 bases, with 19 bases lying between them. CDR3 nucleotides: TGTGCCAGTAGCAATATCATCGGTGGGGGGGAGACCCAGTACTTC. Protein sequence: CASSNIIGGGETQYF.

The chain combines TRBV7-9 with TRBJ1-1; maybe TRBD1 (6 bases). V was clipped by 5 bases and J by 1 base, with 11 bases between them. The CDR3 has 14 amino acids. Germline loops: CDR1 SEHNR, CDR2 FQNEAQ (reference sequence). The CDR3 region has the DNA TGTGCCAGCAGCGGAAACAGGGCGAACACTGAAGCTTTCTTT. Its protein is CASSGNRANTEAFF.

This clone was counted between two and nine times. This CDR3 reads CASSSTGGTTDTQYF. The CDR3 DNA reads as TGTGCCAGCAGCTCTACAGGGGGCACCACAGATACGCAGTATTTT. V usage is TRBV7-9 and J usage is TRBJ2-3; 9 positions agree with TRBD1. There are 15 residues in the CDR3. Trimming cost V 4 bases and J 2 bases; bases outside gene matches: 4. Germline V CDR1 and CDR2: SEHNR, FQNEAQ (reference sequence).

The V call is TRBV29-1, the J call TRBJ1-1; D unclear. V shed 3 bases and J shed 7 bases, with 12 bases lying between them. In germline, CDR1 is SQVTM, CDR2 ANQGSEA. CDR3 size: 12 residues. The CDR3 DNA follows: TGCAGCGTTGAGTCCAGTTCTGGTGAAGCTTTCTTT. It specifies CSVESSSGEAFF.

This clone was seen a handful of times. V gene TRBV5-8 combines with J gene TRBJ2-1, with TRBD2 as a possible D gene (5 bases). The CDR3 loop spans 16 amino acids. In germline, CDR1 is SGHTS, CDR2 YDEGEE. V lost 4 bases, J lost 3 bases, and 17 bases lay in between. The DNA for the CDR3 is TGTGCCAGCAGCCGCCGGTCGGGGAGTAACTACAATGAGCAGTTCTTC. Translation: CASSRRSGSNYNEQFF.

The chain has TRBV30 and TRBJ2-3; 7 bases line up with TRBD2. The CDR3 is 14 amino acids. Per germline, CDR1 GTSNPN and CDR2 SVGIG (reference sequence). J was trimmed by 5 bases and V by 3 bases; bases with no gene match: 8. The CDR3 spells CAWRIPGGRDTQYF. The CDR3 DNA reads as TGTGCCTGGAGGATTCCCGGGGGGAGAGATACGCAGTATTTT.

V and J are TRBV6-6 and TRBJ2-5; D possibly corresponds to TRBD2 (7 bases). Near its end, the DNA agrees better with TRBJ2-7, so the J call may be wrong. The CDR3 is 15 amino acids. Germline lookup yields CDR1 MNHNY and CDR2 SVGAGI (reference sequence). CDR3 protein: CASSPSGGPHYEQYF. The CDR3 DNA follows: TGTGCCAGCAGTCCGTCGGGGGGCCCTCACTACGAGCAGTACTTC.

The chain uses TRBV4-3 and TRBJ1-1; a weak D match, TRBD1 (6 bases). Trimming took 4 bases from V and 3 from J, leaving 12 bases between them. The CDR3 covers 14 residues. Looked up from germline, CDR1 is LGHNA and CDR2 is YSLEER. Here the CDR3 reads CASSPQTGYTEAFF. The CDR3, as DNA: TGCGCCAGCAGCCCCCAAACAGGGTACACTGAAGCTTTCTTT.

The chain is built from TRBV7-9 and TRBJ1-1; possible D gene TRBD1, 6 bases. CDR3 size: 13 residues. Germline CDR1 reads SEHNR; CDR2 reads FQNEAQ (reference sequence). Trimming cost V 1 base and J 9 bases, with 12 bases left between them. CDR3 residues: CASSLVDRPKAFF. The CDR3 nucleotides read TGTGCCAGCAGCTTAGTTGACAGGCCTAAAGCTTTCTTT.

The CDR3 sequence: CASSPGLAPPPGELFF. CDR3 coding DNA: TGCGCCAGCAGCCCGGGACTAGCCCCTCCTCCCGGGGAGCTGTTTTTT. J is TRBJ2-2 and V is TRBV4-3; 9 bases match TRBD2. Germline loops: CDR1 LGHNA, CDR2 YSLEER. V lost 4 bases to trimming and J lost 6 bases; unmatched junction nucleotides: 9. This CDR3 spans 16 amino acids.

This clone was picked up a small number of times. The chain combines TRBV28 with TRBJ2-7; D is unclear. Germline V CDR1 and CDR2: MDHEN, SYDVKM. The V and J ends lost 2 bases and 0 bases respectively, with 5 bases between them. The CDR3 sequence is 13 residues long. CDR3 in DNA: TGTGCCAGCAGTTTAAGCCCCTCCTACGAGCAGTACTTC. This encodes CASSLSPSYEQYF.

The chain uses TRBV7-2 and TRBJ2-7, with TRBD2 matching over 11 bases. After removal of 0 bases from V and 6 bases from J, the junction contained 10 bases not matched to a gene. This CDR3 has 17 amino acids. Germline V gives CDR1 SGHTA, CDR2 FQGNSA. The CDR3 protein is CASSLARSSGRRGEQYF. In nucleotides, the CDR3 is TGTGCCAGCAGCTTAGCCCGTTCTAGCGGGAGGCGGGGCGAGCAGTACTTC.

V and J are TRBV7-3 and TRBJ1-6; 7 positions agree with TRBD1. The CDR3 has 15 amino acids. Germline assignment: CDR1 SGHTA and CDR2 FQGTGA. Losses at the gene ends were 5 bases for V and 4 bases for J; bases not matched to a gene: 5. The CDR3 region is CASSRDSNYNSPLHF. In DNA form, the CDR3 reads TGTGCCAGCAGCCGGGACAGTAATTATAATTCACCCCTCCACTTT.

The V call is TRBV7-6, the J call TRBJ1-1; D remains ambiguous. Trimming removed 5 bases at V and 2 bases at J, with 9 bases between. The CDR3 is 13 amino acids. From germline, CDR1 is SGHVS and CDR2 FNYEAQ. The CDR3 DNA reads TGTGCCAGCAGCACTGCAGGTAACACTGAAGCTTTCTTT. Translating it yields CASSTAGNTEAFF.

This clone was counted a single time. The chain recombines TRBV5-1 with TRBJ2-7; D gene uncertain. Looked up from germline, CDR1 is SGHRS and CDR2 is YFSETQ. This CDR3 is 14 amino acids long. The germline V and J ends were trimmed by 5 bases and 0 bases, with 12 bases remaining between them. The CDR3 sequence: CASSLSVLSYEQYF. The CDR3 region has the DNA TGCGCCAGCAGTTTATCAGTGCTCTCCTACGAGCAGTACTTC.

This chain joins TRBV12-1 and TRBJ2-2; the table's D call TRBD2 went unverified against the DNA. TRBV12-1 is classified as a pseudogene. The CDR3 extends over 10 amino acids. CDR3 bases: TGTGCCAGCCCGAGAGGGGAGCTGTTTTTT. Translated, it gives CASPRGELFF.

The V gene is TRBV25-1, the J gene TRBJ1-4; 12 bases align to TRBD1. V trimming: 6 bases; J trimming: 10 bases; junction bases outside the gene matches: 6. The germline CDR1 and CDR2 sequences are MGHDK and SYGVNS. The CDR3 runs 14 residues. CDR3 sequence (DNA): TGTGCCAGCAGCGGGGACAGGGGGCGCGGAAAACTGTTTTTT. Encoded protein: CASSGDRGRGKLFF.

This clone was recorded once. DNA for the CDR3: TGTGCCAGCAGCCCACTAGCGGGGGGGTACAATGAGCAGTTCTTC. Residues: CASSPLAGGYNEQFF. The V call is TRBV6-6, the J call TRBJ2-1, with 13 nucleotides matching TRBD2. V gave up 6 bases and J gave up 4 bases; unmatched junction bases: 3. Germline CDR1 MNHNY, CDR2 SVGAGI (reference sequence). The CDR3 is 15 amino acids.

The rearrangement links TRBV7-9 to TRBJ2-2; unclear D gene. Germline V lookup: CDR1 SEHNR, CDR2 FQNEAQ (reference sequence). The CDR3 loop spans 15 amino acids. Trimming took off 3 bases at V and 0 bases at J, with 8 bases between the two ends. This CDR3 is CASSLWAANTGELFF. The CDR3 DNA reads TGTGCCAGCAGCTTGTGGGCCGCGAACACCGGGGAGCTGTTTTTT.

Here the CDR3 reads CASSSGPGGGSSYNEQFF. CDR3 in DNA: TGTGCCAGCAGCTCCGGCCCCGGAGGCGGGAGCTCCTACAATGAGCAGTTCTTC. The V call is TRBV11-3, the J call TRBJ2-1, with 7 bases matching TRBD2. CDR1 is SGHNT and CDR2 is YENEEA in the germline V gene. CDR3 size: 18 residues. After removal of 4 bases from V and 0 bases from J, the junction contained 12 bases not matched to a gene.

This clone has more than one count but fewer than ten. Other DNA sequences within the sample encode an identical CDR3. The CDR3: CASGDRGRNYGYTF. The CDR3 coding sequence is TGTGCCAGTGGTGACAGGGGTCGGAACTATGGCTACACCTTC. J is TRBJ1-2 and V is TRBV19; 8 nucleotides line up with TRBD1. Trimming took 8 bases from V and 2 from J; bases not matched to a gene: 7. This CDR3 is built from 14 residues. CDR1 is LNHDA and CDR2 is SQIVND in the germline V gene (reference sequence).

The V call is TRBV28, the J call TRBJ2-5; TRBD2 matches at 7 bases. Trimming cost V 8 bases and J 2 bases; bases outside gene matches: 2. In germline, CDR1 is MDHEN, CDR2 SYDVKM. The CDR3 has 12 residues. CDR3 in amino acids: CASGGGQETQYF. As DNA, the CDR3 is TGTGCCAGCGGCGGGGGTCAAGAGACCCAGTACTTC.